These 12 T cell receptor beta chains originate from one sample sequenced in a study of T cell repertoires in cytomegalovirus infection. Their recognized antigens are unknown. TCRdb passed the reads through MiXCR, listing each CDR3 protein once. The table shows 380,000 or so distinct CDR3 sequences, with nearly 35% occurring only once. The material was cultured PBMCs, obtained from culture after CMV antigen stimulation. These receptors were obtained from a human donor in good health (CMV status not recorded). Some clones in this sample may be carry-over from other donors' samples.

The chain links TRBV29-1 to TRBJ1-1; TRBD1 might be the D (6 bases). The V end lost 7 bases, the J end lost 0 bases, and 12 bases lay between the germline ends. The V gene's germline CDR1 is SQVTM and CDR2 ANQGSEA. The CDR3 runs to 13 residues. CDR3 nucleotide sequence: TGCAGCGCCGTAGGACAGCTGAACACTGAAGCTTTCTTT. This encodes CSAVGQLNTEAFF.

This clonotype was observed many times. V usage is TRBV7-2 and J usage is TRBJ1-4, with a tentative D call TRBD1 (6 bases). V lost 3 bases to trimming and J lost 8 bases, with 10 bases between them. Germline V gene sequence: CDR1 SGHTA, CDR2 FQGNSA. There are 13 residues in the CDR3. CDR3 loop: CASSFAGEEKLFF. The CDR3 DNA follows: TGTGCCAGCAGCTTTGCAGGGGAGGAAAAACTGTTTTTT.

The rearrangement uses TRBV6-5 and TRBJ1-1; D uncertain. V was clipped by 4 bases and J by 1 base, with 13 bases between them. There are 15 residues in the CDR3. CDR1 is MNHEY and CDR2 is SVGAGI in the germline V gene. The chain's CDR3 is CASSSGTHQNTEAFF. CDR3 nucleotide sequence: TGTGCCAGCAGTTCGGGCACTCATCAGAACACTGAAGCTTTCTTT.

In its sample, this clonotype was seen a few times. V is TRBV7-9 and J is TRBJ1-6, with a weak D call TRBD1 (6 bases). Between the trimmed V and J ends, which lost 5 bases and 8 bases, there was a span of 16 bases. The V gene's germline CDR1 is SEHNR and CDR2 FQNEAQ (reference sequence). This CDR3 is 15 amino acids long. The DNA of the CDR3 is TGTGCCAGCAGCCCCCGTCTGGGGACACATTCACCCCTCCACTTT. Its translation is CASSPRLGTHSPLHF.

This clonotype was counted once. The J gene is TRBJ1-4, the V gene TRBV28; a weak D match, TRBD1 (6 bases). Germline V CDR1 and CDR2: MDHEN, SYDVKM. The CDR3 runs 14 residues. Trimming stripped 5 bases from V and 8 bases from J, with 15 bases between. The CDR3 region is CASSPGQLREKLFF. CDR3 DNA sequence: TGTGCCAGCAGTCCTGGACAGTTACGGGAAAAACTGTTTTTT.

This chain joins TRBV20-1 and TRBJ2-1, with D maybe TRBD2 (7 bases). Trimming left V 0 bases short and J 6 bases short, with 12 bases between. Germline V CDR1 and CDR2: DFQATT, SNEGSKA (reference sequence). The CDR3 consists of 14 residues. CDR3 region: CSARDSGGRNEQFF. CDR3 coding DNA: TGCAGTGCTAGAGATTCGGGGGGCCGCAATGAGCAGTTCTTC.

The rearrangement links TRBV28 to TRBJ2-1; perhaps D is TRBD1 or TRBD2 (5 bases each). Trimming shortened V by 4 bases and J by 4 bases, and 11 bases separated the two germline ends. This CDR3 has 14 residues. Germline-derived CDR1 and CDR2 are MDHEN and SYDVKM. The CDR3 coding sequence is TGTGCCAGCAGTTCAGGGATAGCGTACAATGAGCAGTTCTTC. Translating gives CASSSGIAYNEQFF.

This clonotype was observed at least ten times. The chain employs TRBV7-6 and TRBJ2-2; 7 bases fit TRBD1. Germline loops: CDR1 SGHVS, CDR2 FNYEAQ. The CDR3 is 15 residues long. Trimming cost V 5 bases and J 1 base; bases outside gene matches: 4. This CDR3 reads CASSQRTGNTGELFF. The CDR3 region has the DNA TGTGCCAGCAGCCAGCGGACAGGGAACACCGGGGAGCTGTTTTTT.

A few counts support this clonotype. The J gene is TRBJ2-7, the V gene TRBV7-2; TRBD1 aligns across 8 bases. The CDR3 loop spans 14 amino acids. Germline V gene sequence: CDR1 SGHTA, CDR2 FQGNSA. Trimming at V came to 5 bases and at J to 2 bases, leaving 5 bases not matched to a gene. DNA of the CDR3: TGTGCCAGCAGCGCCGACAGGGGTCCCTACGAGCAGTACGTC. Residues: CASSADRGPYEQYV.

This clonotype has only a few counts. This chain joins TRBV5-1 and TRBJ2-1, with D possibly matching TRBD1 (5 bases). Trimming stripped 0 bases from V and 5 bases from J, with 12 bases between. In germline, CDR1 is SGHRS, CDR2 YFSETQ. The CDR3 is 15 residues long. CDR3 residues: CASSLGGAQNNEQFF. DNA for the CDR3: TGCGCCAGCAGCTTGGGTGGGGCGCAAAACAATGAGCAGTTCTTC.

The V and J genes are TRBV4-1 and TRBJ2-2, with D possibly being TRBD2 (5 bases). The CDR3 has 17 amino acids. Deletions cut 1 base from V and 0 bases from J, with 12 bases between. Germline V lookup: CDR1 MGHRA, CDR2 YSYEKL. The CDR3 here is CASSQVGGGPNTGELFF. Written as DNA, the CDR3 is TGCGCCAGCAGCCAAGTAGGCGGCGGGCCGAACACCGGGGAGCTGTTTTTT.

The chain is built from TRBV19 and TRBJ2-2; 13 positions agree with TRBD2. The germline CDR1 and CDR2 sequences are LNHDA and SQIVND (reference sequence). J lost 0 bases, V lost 4 bases, and 8 bases had no gene match. CDR3 length equals 19 residues. The CDR3 protein is CASSTPGLAGLPNTGELFF. CDR3 DNA sequence: TGTGCCAGTAGTACCCCGGGACTAGCGGGACTGCCGAACACCGGGGAGCTGTTTTTT.